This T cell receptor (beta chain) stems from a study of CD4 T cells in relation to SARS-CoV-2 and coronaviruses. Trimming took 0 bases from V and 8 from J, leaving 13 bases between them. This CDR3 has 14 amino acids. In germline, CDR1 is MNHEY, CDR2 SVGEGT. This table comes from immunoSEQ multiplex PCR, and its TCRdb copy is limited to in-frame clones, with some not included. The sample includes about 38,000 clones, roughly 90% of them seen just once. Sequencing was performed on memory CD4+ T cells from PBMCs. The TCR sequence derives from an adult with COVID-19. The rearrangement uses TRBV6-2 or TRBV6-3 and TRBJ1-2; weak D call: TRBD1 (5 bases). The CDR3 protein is CASSYSGQGSGYTF. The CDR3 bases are TGTGCCAGCAGTTACTCTGGGCAGGGTAGCGGCTACACCTTC.